Listed below are T cell receptor beta chains from one sample, sequenced in a study of blood T cell repertoires in COVID-19. This table comes from immunoSEQ multiplex PCR, and its TCRdb copy is limited to in-frame clones, with some not included. The data show approximately 30,000 clones, roughly 80% seen once. The sequenced material came from peripheral blood. The receptors shown here come from a woman between 55 and 75 years old with acute or convalescent COVID-19. The CDR3 runs from the conserved cysteine through the conserved F or W. Fields, in order: CDR3 length, J gene, V gene, CDR3 protein.

len: 13; j_gene: TRBJ1-4; v_gene: TRBV24-1; CDR3aa: CATAREAGGKLFF
len: 14; j_gene: TRBJ2-3; v_gene: TRBV5-6; CDR3aa: CASTPGQGADTQYF
len: 14; j_gene: TRBJ1-2; v_gene: TRBV3-1/TRBV3-2; CDR3aa: CASSTLGGSYGYTF
len: 14; j_gene: TRBJ1-1; v_gene: TRBV7-2; CDR3aa: CASSRGQENTEAFF
len: 15; j_gene: TRBJ1-1; v_gene: TRBV27; CDR3aa: CASSSLGEGNTEAFF
len: 17; j_gene: TRBJ1-6; v_gene: TRBV19; CDR3aa: CASSIYTGSSYNSPLHF
len: 14; j_gene: TRBJ1-2; v_gene: TRBV27; CDR3aa: CASRYRDRDYGYTF
len: 15; j_gene: TRBJ2-7; v_gene: TRBV6-5; CDR3aa: CASSYSPETDYEQYF
len: 16; j_gene: TRBJ2-3; v_gene: TRBV5-1; CDR3aa: CASEPGGRWVGDTQYF
len: 16; j_gene: TRBJ1-2; v_gene: TRBV10-1; CDR3aa: CASNQGADPLRDGYTF
len: 16; j_gene: TRBJ2-7; v_gene: TRBV5-5; CDR3aa: CASSLAGGYSSYEQYF
len: 11; j_gene: TRBJ2-5; v_gene: TRBV6-5; CDR3aa: CASRQMETQYF
len: 13; j_gene: TRBJ2-1; v_gene: TRBV7-3; CDR3aa: CASSPQGRNEQFF
len: 15; j_gene: TRBJ1-3; v_gene: TRBV7-8; CDR3aa: CASSLVPGGGNTIYF
len: 13; j_gene: TRBJ1-1; v_gene: TRBV28; CDR3aa: CASSVGGNTEAFF
len: 17; j_gene: TRBJ2-5; v_gene: TRBV15; CDR3aa: CATSRDGSGGHEETQYF
len: 13; j_gene: TRBJ1-5; v_gene: TRBV19; CDR3aa: CASSQGGNQPQHF
len: 15; j_gene: TRBJ2-1; v_gene: TRBV5-4; CDR3aa: CASSLGLADYNEQFF
len: 14; j_gene: TRBJ1-5; v_gene: TRBV15; CDR3aa: CATSRDRENQPQHF
len: 16; j_gene: TRBJ2-5; v_gene: TRBV19; CDR3aa: CASSIEWTGYQETQYF
len: 15; j_gene: TRBJ2-2; v_gene: TRBV5-1; CDR3aa: CASSLKGATTGELFF
len: 19; j_gene: TRBJ2-1; v_gene: TRBV6-1; CDR3aa: CASSGGGTSGETPYNEQFF
len: 16; j_gene: TRBJ2-1; v_gene: TRBV3-1/TRBV3-2; CDR3aa: CASSQESRGGYNEQFF
len: 15; j_gene: TRBJ1-2; v_gene: TRBV5-6; CDR3aa: CASSLQRGGRKGYTF
len: 16; j_gene: TRBJ2-3; v_gene: TRBV5-4; CDR3aa: CASSFSGGRRTDTQYF
len: 13; j_gene: TRBJ2-5; v_gene: TRBV6-6; CDR3aa: CASREDPRKTQYF
len: 16; j_gene: TRBJ2-2; v_gene: TRBV3-1/TRBV3-2; CDR3aa: CASSPWTGAGGGELFF
len: 13; j_gene: TRBJ1-5; v_gene: TRBV30; CDR3aa: CAWGGSSNQPQHF
len: 12; j_gene: TRBJ1-3; v_gene: TRBV3-1/TRBV3-2; CDR3aa: CASSQRENTIYF
len: 12; j_gene: TRBJ2-1; v_gene: TRBV2; CDR3aa: CASSETGNEQFF
len: 13; j_gene: TRBJ1-4; v_gene: TRBV2; CDR3aa: CASNQGPREKLFF
len: 15; j_gene: TRBJ1-2; v_gene: TRBV7-2; CDR3aa: CASSSQIQGNGGYTF
len: 19; j_gene: TRBJ2-5; v_gene: TRBV15; CDR3aa: CATSGVLYAGRGYLETQYF
len: 13; j_gene: TRBJ1-3; v_gene: TRBV19; CDR3aa: CASSRSSGNTIYF
len: 13; j_gene: TRBJ1-2; v_gene: TRBV12-3/TRBV12-4; CDR3aa: CASSLTGGYGYTF